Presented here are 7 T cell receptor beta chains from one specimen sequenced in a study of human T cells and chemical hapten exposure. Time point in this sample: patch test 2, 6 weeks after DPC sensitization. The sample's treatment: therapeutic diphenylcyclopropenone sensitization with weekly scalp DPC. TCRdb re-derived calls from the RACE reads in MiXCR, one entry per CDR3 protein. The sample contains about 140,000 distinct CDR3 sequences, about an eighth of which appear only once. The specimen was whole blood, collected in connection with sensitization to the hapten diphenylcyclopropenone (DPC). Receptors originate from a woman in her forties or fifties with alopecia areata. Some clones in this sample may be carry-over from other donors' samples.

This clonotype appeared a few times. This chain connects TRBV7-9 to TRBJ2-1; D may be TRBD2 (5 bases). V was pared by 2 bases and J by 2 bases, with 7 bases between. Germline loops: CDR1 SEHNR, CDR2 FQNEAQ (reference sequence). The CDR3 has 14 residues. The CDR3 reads CASSLTGTYNEQFF. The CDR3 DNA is TGTGCCAGCAGCTTAACCGGGACCTACAATGAGCAGTTCTTC.

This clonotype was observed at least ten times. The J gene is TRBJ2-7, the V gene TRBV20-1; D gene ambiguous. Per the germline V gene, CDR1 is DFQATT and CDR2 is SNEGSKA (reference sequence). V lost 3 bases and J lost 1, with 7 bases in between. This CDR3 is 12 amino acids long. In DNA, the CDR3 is TGCAGTGCTAGGTTTATTTCCTACGAGCAGTACTTC. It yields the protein CSARFISYEQYF.

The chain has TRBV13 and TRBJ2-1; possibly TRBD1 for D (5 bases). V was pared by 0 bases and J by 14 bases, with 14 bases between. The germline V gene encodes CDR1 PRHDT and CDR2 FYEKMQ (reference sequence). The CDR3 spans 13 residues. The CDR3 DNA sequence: TGTGCCAGCAGCTTAGGCCTCGTTCCCAGGGAGTTCTTC. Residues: CASSLGLVPREFF.

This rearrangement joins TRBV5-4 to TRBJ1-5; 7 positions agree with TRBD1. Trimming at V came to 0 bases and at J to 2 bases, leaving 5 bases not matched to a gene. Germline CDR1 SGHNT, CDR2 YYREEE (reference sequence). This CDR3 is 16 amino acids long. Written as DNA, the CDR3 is TGTGCCAGCAGCTTGGATCTAGGACAGGGCAATCAGCCCCAGCATTTT. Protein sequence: CASSLDLGQGNQPQHF.

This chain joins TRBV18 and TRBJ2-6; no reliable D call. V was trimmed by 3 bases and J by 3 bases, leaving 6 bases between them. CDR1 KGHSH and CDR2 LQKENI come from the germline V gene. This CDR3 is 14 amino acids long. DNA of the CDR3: TGTGCCAGCTCACCCACCGATGGGGCCAACGTCCTGACTTTC. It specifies CASSPTDGANVLTF.

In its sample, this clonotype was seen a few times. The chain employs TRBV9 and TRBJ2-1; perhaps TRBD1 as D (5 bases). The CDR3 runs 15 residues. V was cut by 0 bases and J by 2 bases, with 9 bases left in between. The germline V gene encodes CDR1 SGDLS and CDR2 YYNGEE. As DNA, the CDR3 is TGTGCCAGCAGCGTAGCAGGGTACACCTACAATGAGCAGTTCTTC. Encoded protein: CASSVAGYTYNEQFF.

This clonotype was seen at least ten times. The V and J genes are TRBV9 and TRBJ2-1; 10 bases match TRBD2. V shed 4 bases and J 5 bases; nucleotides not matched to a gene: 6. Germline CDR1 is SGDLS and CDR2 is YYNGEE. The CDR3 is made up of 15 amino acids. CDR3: CASSHLAGVDNEQFF. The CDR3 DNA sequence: TGTGCCAGCAGCCATCTAGCGGGAGTAGACAATGAGCAGTTCTTC.